Listed here are 14 T cell receptor beta chains from one sample, sequenced in a study of metastatic and nonmetastatic thyroid tumors. Thyroid surgery took place with no prior treatment in any patient. TCRdb used MiXCR to call clones anew from the PCR reads. The table lists about 20,000 clones, 35% to 40% of them singletons. Sequenced sample: tumor tissue. These receptors were obtained from a female donor with papillary thyroid cancer or a benign thyroid nodule (not recorded which). Some clones in this sample may be carry-over from other donors' samples.

Only a few counts were recorded for this clone. The chain recombines TRBV2 with TRBJ2-7, with D unresolved. The ends were cut back, 8 bases at V and 3 bases at J, with 11 bases in the middle. The CDR3 contains 12 residues. CDR1 is SNHLY and CDR2 is FYNNEI in the germline V gene. CDR3 nucleotides: TGTGCCAGCTCCCGAGCTCACTACGAGCAGTACTTC. This encodes CASSRAHYEQYF. The full variable domain, its missing parts supplied by reference TRBV2 and TRBJ2-7, is EPEVTQTPSHQVTQMGQEVILRCVPISNHLYFYWYRQILGQKVEFLVSFYNNEISEKSEIFDDQFSVERPDGSNFTLKIRSTKLEDSAMYFCASSRAHYEQYFGPGTRLTVT.

This clone was seen a few times. The rearrangement joins TRBV11-1 to TRBJ2-3, with D perhaps TRBD1 (6 bases). This CDR3 is 15 amino acids long. The V end lost 3 bases, the J end lost 4 bases, and 14 bases lay between the germline ends. Germline V gene lookup returns CDR1 SGHAT and CDR2 FQDESV (reference sequence). The CDR3 nucleotides read TGTGCCAGCAGCTTCGGCTACAGGGTGTCAGATACGCAGTATTTT. This encodes CASSFGYRVSDTQYF.

This clone has only a few counts. The chain carries TRBV27 and TRBJ2-7; the match to TRBD2 covers 12 bases. Losses at the gene ends were 5 bases for V and 7 bases for J; bases not matched to a gene: 6. Per the germline V gene, CDR1 is MNHEY and CDR2 is SMNVEV (reference sequence). The CDR3 sequence is 14 residues long. The CDR3 loop reads CASSELAGGKEQYF. The DNA for the CDR3 is TGTGCCAGCAGTGAACTAGCGGGAGGCAAAGAGCAGTACTTC.

This clone was found a few times. This chain links TRBV10-1 with TRBJ1-2, with a possible D match to TRBD1 (5 bases). The CDR3 length is 13 residues. V shed 2 bases and J shed 8 bases, with 12 bases lying between them. The germline gives CDR1 WNHNN, CDR2 SYGVQD (reference sequence). CDR3 sequence (DNA): TGCGCCAGCAGTGAGGGTCCAGGGTCCGGCTACACCTTC. Amino acid sequence: CASSEGPGSGYTF.

This rearrangement joins TRBV13 to TRBJ2-2; the match to TRBD1 covers 7 bases. The germline V gene encodes CDR1 PRHDT and CDR2 FYEKMQ (reference sequence). After removal of 0 bases from V and 7 bases from J, the junction contained 11 bases not matched to a gene. This CDR3 spans 17 amino acids. The CDR3 sequence: CASSLGVTGLSLGELFF. The DNA for the CDR3 is TGTGCCAGCAGCTTAGGTGTGACAGGGTTATCCCTCGGGGAGCTGTTTTTT.

This chain joins TRBV6-2 or TRBV6-3 and TRBJ2-3, with 9 bases matching TRBD2. In germline, CDR1 is MNHEY, CDR2 SVGEGT. V was clipped by 7 bases and J by 2 bases; unmatched bases: 7. This CDR3 has 15 residues. This CDR3 reads CASNPGLAHTDTQYF. The CDR3 DNA sequence: TGTGCCAGCAATCCGGGACTAGCTCACACAGATACGCAGTATTTT.

This clone was observed a handful of times. This chain uses TRBV7-2 with TRBJ2-1, with a possible D match to TRBD1 (6 bases). The CDR3 has 12 residues. Germline CDR1 SGHTA, CDR2 FQGNSA. V was shortened by 5 bases and J by 10 bases, with 12 bases between the two germline ends. CDR3 bases: TGTGCCAGCAGCGTACCGGACAGAGAGCAGTTCTTC. It yields the protein CASSVPDREQFF.

This clone occurred many times. The chain links TRBV2 to TRBJ2-3; D is possibly TRBD1 (5 bases). Germline V gives CDR1 SNHLY, CDR2 FYNNEI. The CDR3 spans 14 residues. Trimming took off 4 bases at V and 5 bases at J, with 13 bases between the two ends. CDR3 in amino acids: CASSGGAREDTQYF. The CDR3 coding sequence is TGTGCCAGCAGTGGGGGCGCAAGGGAAGATACGCAGTATTTT.

This clone has a handful of counts. The chain has TRBV7-8 and TRBJ2-1; 9 bases are shared with TRBD2. V lost 5 bases and J lost 4; bases outside the gene matches: 9. From germline, CDR1 is SGHVS and CDR2 FQNEAQ. The length of the CDR3 is 16 residues. CDR3 amino acids: CASSQRLADRYNEQFF. CDR3 DNA sequence: TGTGCCAGCAGCCAACGACTAGCGGATAGGTACAATGAGCAGTTCTTC. The full variable domain, with the rest looked up from reference TRBV7-8 and TRBJ2-1, is GAGVSQSPRYKVAKRGQDVALRCDPISGHVSLFWYQQALGQGPEFLTYFQNEAQLDKSGLPSDRFFAERPEGSVSTLKIQRTQQEDSAVYLCASSQRLADRYNEQFFGPGTRLTVL.

The chain is built from TRBV11-1 and TRBJ2-7, with 14 bases matching TRBD2. Germline trimming cut 4 bases from V and 0 bases from J; bases unmatched to any gene: 5. Per germline, CDR1 SGHAT and CDR2 FQDESV (reference sequence). This CDR3 spans 17 amino acids. The CDR3 sequence: CASSSTSGRASSYEQYF. The CDR3 DNA is TGTGCCAGCAGCTCGACTAGCGGGAGGGCTAGCTCCTACGAGCAGTACTTC.

This clone was seen a few times. This sequence joins TRBV6-1 and TRBJ1-6; maybe TRBD1 (5 bases). Trimming took off 0 bases at V and 10 bases at J, with 13 bases between the two ends. CDR3 length: 15 residues. Germline V gene lookup returns CDR1 MNHNS and CDR2 SASEGT. DNA of the CDR3: TGTGCCAGCAGTGAAGCCTCGGGGGGTCCGTCACCCCTCCACTTT. Residues: CASSEASGGPSPLHF.

J is TRBJ2-7 and V is TRBV6-2 or TRBV6-3; perhaps D is TRBD1 or TRBD2 (6 bases each). CDR1 and CDR2 (germline): MNHEY, SVGEGT. V was shortened by 7 bases and J by 2 bases, with 21 bases between the two germline ends. This CDR3 has 16 amino acids. The CDR3 protein is CASTPSGAVATYEQYF. The CDR3 nucleotides are TGTGCCAGCACCCCATCGGGGGCGGTCGCAACCTACGAGCAGTACTTC.

The V and J genes are TRBV19 and TRBJ1-1; no clear D gene. This CDR3 has 11 amino acids. Germline CDR1 reads LNHDA; CDR2 reads SQIVND (reference sequence). V was clipped by 4 bases and J by 7 bases, with 7 bases between them. Here the CDR3 DNA reads TGTGCCAGTAGTACGGGTGTTGAAGCTTTCTTT. This encodes CASSTGVEAFF.

The chain carries TRBV24-1 and TRBJ2-2, with TRBD1 matching over 8 bases. V dropped 4 bases and J dropped 6; count of bases not matched to a gene: 6. This CDR3 is built from 15 residues. Germline CDR1 reads KGHDR; CDR2 reads SFDVKD. CDR3 nucleotide sequence: TGTGCCACCAGTGACGGGACAGGTCGGGCCGGGGAGCTGTTTTTT. Amino acids: CATSDGTGRAGELFF.